Presented here are 12 T cell receptor beta chains from one specimen sequenced in a study of regulatory T cells in long-lasting Graves disease. To make TCR beta libraries, researchers used iRepertoire HTBI primers and Arm-PCR of CDR3 regions. From the multiplex PCR reads, TCRdb called clonotypes with MiXCR, one entry per CDR3 protein. The sample has about 660,000 distinct CDR3 sequences, 25% to 30% seen once. The time point denotes: persistent/refractory GD, antithyroid drugs over 5 years with positive TRAb. Construction of the TCR library relied on RNA isolated from PBMCs. Specimen: peripheral blood mononuclear cells (PBMCs), collected when the disease was refractory, from a patient treated with antithyroid drugs. These receptors were collected from a female donor with Graves disease.

The V and J genes are TRBV27 and TRBJ2-3; D unclear. This CDR3 spans 15 amino acids. Per the germline V gene, CDR1 is MNHEY and CDR2 is SMNVEV (reference sequence). V was cut by 5 bases and J by 2 bases, with 14 bases left in between. As DNA, the CDR3 is TGTGCCAGCAGTCCCTCCTGGACCAACACAGATACGCAGTATTTT. Amino acid sequence: CASSPSWTNTDTQYF.

This clonotype was recorded many times. V is TRBV12-3 or TRBV12-4 and J is TRBJ1-1; D call uncertain. Trimming pared 5 bases from V and 10 bases from J, leaving 14 bases between. This CDR3 region has 12 residues. The CDR3 here is CASSPALALAFF. CDR3 nucleotides: TGTGCCAGCAGTCCAGCCCTGGCGTTAGCTTTCTTT.

This clonotype was found a few times. The J gene is TRBJ1-2, the V gene TRBV27; D remains ambiguous. Trimming left V 6 bases short and J 7 bases short, with 18 bases between. Germline lookup yields CDR1 MNHEY and CDR2 SMNVEV (reference sequence). This CDR3 comprises 14 residues. CDR3 protein: CASRMSGERAGYTF. As DNA, the CDR3 is TGTGCCAGCAGGATGTCCGGGGAAAGGGCTGGCTACACCTTC.

The genes are TRBV2 and TRBJ2-3; no firm D call. In germline, CDR1 is SNHLY, CDR2 FYNNEI. This CDR3 spans 13 amino acids. The V end was cut by 3 bases, the J end by 2 bases, with 6 bases between. The CDR3 region is CASSDHITDTQYF. Here the CDR3 DNA reads TGTGCCAGCAGTGATCACATCACAGATACGCAGTATTTT.

The chain uses TRBV5-1 and TRBJ1-1, with TRBD1 matching 9 bases. This CDR3 contains 16 residues. Losses at the gene ends were 3 bases for V and 3 bases for J; bases not matched to a gene: 9. The germline CDR1 and CDR2 sequences are SGHRS and YFSETQ. CDR3: CASSSYPGQGDTEAFF. The DNA of the CDR3 is TGCGCCAGCAGCTCGTACCCGGGACAGGGAGACACTGAAGCTTTCTTT.

At least ten counts were recorded for this clonotype. The genes are TRBV12-3 or TRBV12-4 and TRBJ2-5; tentatively, D is TRBD1 or TRBD2 (8 bases each). The CDR3 covers 16 residues. V shed 5 bases and J shed 1 base, with 17 bases lying between them. CDR3 nucleotide sequence: TGTGCCAGCAGTCACGGACAGGGACTAGTCCAAGAGACCCAGTACTTC. This codes for CASSHGQGLVQETQYF.

The table lists this clonotype with a few counts. The rearrangement uses TRBV12-3 or TRBV12-4 and TRBJ1-1, with 7 bases aligning to TRBD1. The trim removed 8 bases at V and 1 base at J, leaving 4 bases unmatched. The CDR3 runs to 13 residues. CDR3 in DNA: TGTGCCAGCTCGGACAGGCAGAACACTGAAGCTTTCTTT. This gives the protein CASSDRQNTEAFF.

There are many counts of this clonotype. V usage is TRBV6-1 and J usage is TRBJ1-1, with D possibly being TRBD1 (5 bases). Germline V gene data show CDR1 as MNHNS and CDR2 as SASEGT. The CDR3 is made up of 14 amino acids. Trimming took 5 bases from V and 4 from J, leaving 14 bases between them. The CDR3 is CASSPNWGSTEAFF. The CDR3 bases are TGTGCCAGCAGTCCCAACTGGGGGAGCACTGAAGCTTTCTTT.

CDR3 bases: TGTGCCAGCAGTTACGGGGGGACGGTAAACTATGGCTACACCTTC. Translated: CASSYGGTVNYGYTF. The chain recombines TRBV6-2 or TRBV6-3 with TRBJ1-2; D is perhaps TRBD1 (5 bases). The germline CDR1 and CDR2 sequences are MNHEY and SVGEGT. V was trimmed by 2 bases and J by 2 bases, leaving 12 bases between them. This CDR3 is built from 15 residues.

The sample holds a few counts of this clonotype. The CDR3 region has the DNA TGTGCCAGCAGAACCGGGACAGAGGCTGAAAAACTGTTTTTT. It is translated as CASRTGTEAEKLFF. The chain uses TRBV28 and TRBJ1-4; 7 bases agree with TRBD1. This CDR3 is built from 14 residues. The ends lost 6 bases at V and 7 bases at J; junction bases unmatched: 8. Germline V CDR1 and CDR2: MDHEN, SYDVKM. The full variable domain, in which reference TRBV28 and TRBJ1-4 provide the parts outside the CDR3, is DVKVTQSSRYLVKRTGEKVFLECVQDMDHENMFWYRQDPGLGLRLIYFSYDVKMKEKGDIPEGYSVSREKKERFSLILESASTNQTSMYLCASRTGTEAEKLFFGSGTQLSVL.

This sequence joins TRBV5-6 and TRBJ2-4, with 7 positions matching TRBD1. The CDR3 is made up of 13 amino acids. J gave up 6 bases and V 3 bases, and 3 bases lay outside the gene matches. Germline CDR1 SGHDT, CDR2 YYEEEE. CDR3 coding DNA: TGTGCCAGCAGCTCGACAGGGAGAAACATTCAGTACTTC. Amino acids: CASSSTGRNIQYF.

This clonotype was counted between two and nine times. The rearrangement joins TRBV5-6 to TRBJ1-2; weak D call: TRBD1 (6 bases). V lost 1 base and J 6 bases, leaving 13 bases between the germline ends. The CDR3 totals 14 residues. Germline V gives CDR1 SGHDT, CDR2 YYEEEE. The CDR3, as DNA: TGTGCCAGCAGCTTGCGTCGGGGGCGGAATGGCTACACCTTC. It encodes CASSLRRGRNGYTF.